A single sample is the source of the 9 T cell receptor beta chains below, sequenced in a study of cytomegalovirus exposure and HLA in healthy donors. TCRdb keeps only in-frame clones here, not all; method: immunoSEQ multiplex PCR. The repertoire holds 50,000 to 65,000 clones, 96% seen once, with 1.2% in the top ten. The sample was PBMCs. Receptor source: a woman aged 18-29 years in good health and CMV-seronegative.

The V and J genes are TRBV7-2 and TRBJ2-5, with TRBD2 matching 9 bases. The J segment lost 5 bases and the V segment lost 0 bases, leaving 7 bases of the junction unmatched. CDR1 is SGHTA, CDR2 FQGNSA, per germline. The CDR3 has 16 residues. This chain's CDR3 is CASSLAARGGRETQYF. CDR3 sequence (DNA): TGTGCCAGCAGCTTAGCAGCGCGGGGGGGCCGGGAGACCCAGTACTTC.

The chain uses TRBV28 and TRBJ2-7; the match to TRBD1 covers 7 bases. The trim removed 6 bases at V and 0 bases at J, leaving 5 bases unmatched. Looked up from germline, CDR1 is MDHEN and CDR2 is SYDVKM. This CDR3 comprises 14 residues. CDR3 region: CASRTRQGSYEQYF. CDR3 in DNA: TGTGCCAGCAGAACCCGACAGGGCTCCTACGAGCAGTACTTC.

The V gene is TRBV30, the J gene TRBJ1-1; no firm D call. The CDR3 consists of 13 residues. V was trimmed by 2 bases and J by 4 bases, leaving 11 bases between them. CDR1 is GTSNPN and CDR2 is SVGIG in the germline V gene (reference sequence). CDR3 bases: TGTGCCTGGAGTAGGGCCCGGGGCACTGAAGCTTTCTTT. It codes for CAWSRARGTEAFF.

The rearrangement uses TRBV6-5 and TRBJ2-7, with D perhaps matching TRBD2 (6 bases). The germline gives CDR1 MNHEY, CDR2 SVGAGI. The CDR3 contains 13 residues. Trimming removed 4 bases from V and 3 bases from J, with 10 bases in between. CDR3 in amino acids: CASSWGGIYEQYF. The CDR3 nucleotides read TGTGCCAGCAGTTGGGGCGGGATCTACGAGCAGTACTTC.

The rearrangement links TRBV7-3 to TRBJ2-1; 7 bases match TRBD2. V gave up 5 bases and J gave up 10 bases; unmatched junction bases: 11. The CDR3 totals 14 residues. Germline-derived CDR1 and CDR2 are SGHTA and FQGTGA. The CDR3 sequence is CASSPRREALEQFF. DNA of the CDR3: TGTGCCAGCAGCCCCCGTCGGGAGGCCTTGGAGCAGTTCTTC.

The rearrangement links TRBV21-1 to TRBJ2-5; the D call TRBD2 from the table was never checked on the DNA. TRBV21-1 is deemed a pseudogene. CDR3 length equals 16 residues. Written as DNA, the CDR3 is TGTGCCAGCAGCAAAGGGACTAGCGGGGTCCAAGAGACCCAGTACTTC. Its protein is CASSKGTSGVQETQYF.

The chain recombines TRBV28 with TRBJ2-7; 9 bases align to TRBD1. Germline V gene data show CDR1 as MDHEN and CDR2 as SYDVKM. The CDR3 consists of 15 residues. The ends lost 5 bases at V and 7 bases at J; junction bases unmatched: 12. CDR3 DNA sequence: TGTGCCAGCAGTCCTAGGACAGGGGCCTTGGCGGAGCAGTACTTC. Its protein product is CASSPRTGALAEQYF.

In its sample, this clone was seen once. The rearrangement uses TRBV7-8 and TRBJ1-3, with 10 nucleotides matching TRBD1. The CDR3 consists of 16 residues. With V trimmed by 5 bases and J by 2 bases, 6 bases remained unmatched. CDR1 and CDR2 (germline): SGHVS, FQNEAQ. The CDR3 bases are TGTGCCAGCAGCACCGGGACAGGGGACCCTGGAAACACCATATATTTT. It encodes CASSTGTGDPGNTIYF.

The V call is TRBV18, the J call TRBJ2-5; 7 bases agree with TRBD1. This CDR3 contains 13 residues. The ends lost 6 bases at V and 3 bases at J; junction bases unmatched: 4. Germline V gives CDR1 KGHSH, CDR2 LQKENI. The CDR3 DNA reads as TGTGCCAGCTCCCCCGGGACAGAAGAGACCCAGTACTTC. Protein product: CASSPGTEETQYF.